This entry lists 20 T cell receptor beta chains sequenced from one sample in a study of TIL therapy for anti-PD-1-resistant metastatic lung cancer. Sequencing used immunoSEQ v3. The repertoire was sequenced with immunoSEQ multiplex PCR; TCRdb's copy has only in-frame clones and lacks some. The data show more than 15,000 clones, about four fifths seen once. Time point reported: pre-treatment sample, taken before nivolumab and TIL therapy. This specimen consisted of blood, obtained at baseline. The receptors stem from a person aged 25 to 85 with non-small cell lung cancer.

This clone has only one observation. This chain connects TRBV9 to TRBJ1-3, with D possibly matching TRBD1 (5 bases). V was clipped by 0 bases and J by 4 bases, with 11 bases between them. Germline CDR1 and CDR2: SGDLS and YYNGEE. CDR3 length: 15 amino acids. CDR3 amino acids: CASSVAGASGNTIYF. CDR3 nucleotide sequence: TGTGCCAGCAGCGTAGCTGGGGCTTCGGGAAACACCATATATTTT.

The rearrangement uses TRBV11-2 and TRBJ1-1; D gene unclear. Germline assignment: CDR1 SGHAT and CDR2 FQNNGV. This CDR3 spans 13 amino acids. V lost 3 bases and J 0 bases, leaving 5 bases between the germline ends. The CDR3 reads CASSFQMNTEAFF. CDR3 in DNA: TGTGCCAGCAGCTTCCAAATGAACACTGAAGCTTTCTTT.

V and J are TRBV27 and TRBJ2-1; a possible D gene is TRBD1 (6 bases). V was clipped by 0 bases and J by 1 base, with 7 bases between them. The CDR3 runs to 15 residues. CDR1 is MNHEY and CDR2 is SMNVEV in the germline V gene (reference sequence). The CDR3 bases are TGTGCCAGCAGTTTATCAAGGGGGTCCTACAATGAGCAGTTCTTC. Its translation: CASSLSRGSYNEQFF.

The V gene is TRBV5-1, the J gene TRBJ1-1; perhaps TRBD1 as D (5 bases). With 0 bases removed from V and 9 bases from J, the gap between germline ends came to 9 bases. The CDR3 consists of 12 residues. Germline-derived CDR1 and CDR2 are SGHRS and YFSETQ. CDR3 in DNA: TGCGCCAGCAGCTTGGGTAGGGGTCAAGCTTTCTTT. Its translation is CASSLGRGQAFF.

This CDR3 reads CASSENIAEYNQPQHF. The DNA of the CDR3 is TGTGCCAGCAGTGAAAATATTGCAGAATACAATCAGCCCCAGCATTTT. V and J are TRBV6-1 and TRBJ1-5, with D unresolved. This CDR3 spans 16 amino acids. V was clipped by 2 bases and J by 3 bases, with 14 bases between them. Germline values: CDR1 MNHNS, CDR2 SASEGT.

This sequence joins TRBV29-1 and TRBJ1-1; D is unclear. The CDR3 is 13 residues long. The germline V and J ends were trimmed by 1 base and 1 base, with 7 bases remaining between them. Germline CDR1 reads SQVTM; CDR2 reads ANQGSEA. The CDR3: CSVEGQENTEAFF. In DNA, the CDR3 is TGCAGCGTTGAAGGGCAGGAGAACACTGAAGCTTTCTTT.

The chain employs TRBV6-5 and TRBJ1-2; D gene ambiguous. Germline CDR1 reads MNHEY; CDR2 reads SVGAGI. The CDR3 has 14 amino acids. Trimming took 7 bases from V and 6 from J, leaving 18 bases between them. CDR3 loop: CASTTSSFLHGYTF. The CDR3 nucleotides are TGTGCCAGCACCACGTCGTCGTTCCTCCATGGCTACACCTTC.

The V and J genes are TRBV6-4 and TRBJ1-1, with D unresolved. V lost 1 base and J lost 0, with 9 bases in between. Germline V gives CDR1 MRHNA, CDR2 SNTAGT. CDR3 length: 15 amino acids. The CDR3 spells CASSDLRGMNTEAFF. The CDR3 nucleotides read TGTGCCAGCAGTGACTTGCGGGGAATGAACACTGAAGCTTTCTTT.

The V call is TRBV2, the J call TRBJ2-3, with 9 nucleotides matching TRBD1. The CDR3 spans 14 residues. With 5 bases clipped from V and 4 bases from J, the junction kept 4 bases outside the gene matches. The germline gives CDR1 SNHLY, CDR2 FYNNEI. The CDR3, as DNA: TGTGCCAGCAGTATGGACAGGGGCTCAGATACGCAGTATTTT. It encodes CASSMDRGSDTQYF.

V gene TRBV9 combines with J gene TRBJ2-1; 9 nucleotides match TRBD2. Germline CDR1 is SGDLS and CDR2 is YYNGEE. Trimming cost V 0 bases and J 2 bases; bases outside gene matches: 3. This CDR3 has 16 amino acids. The CDR3 here is CASSVGLAGPYNEQFF. The CDR3 nucleotides are TGTGCCAGCAGCGTAGGGCTAGCGGGGCCCTACAATGAGCAGTTCTTC.

The chain employs TRBV29-1 and TRBJ2-5, with D possibly TRBD1 on 7 matching bases. The CDR3 totals 13 residues. Deletions cut 6 bases from V and 5 bases from J, with 16 bases between. The V gene's germline CDR1 is SQVTM and CDR2 ANQGSEA. CDR3 loop: CSVNLGGGETQYF. Here the CDR3 DNA reads TGCAGCGTAAACCTTGGAGGGGGCGAGACCCAGTACTTC.

The V gene is TRBV5-6, the J gene TRBJ1-5; D remains unclear. This CDR3 is built from 13 residues. Germline lookup yields CDR1 SGHDT and CDR2 YYEEEE. V was pared by 4 bases and J by 1 base, with 6 bases between. CDR3 protein: CASSRLSNQPQHF. The CDR3 nucleotides read TGTGCCAGCAGCCGTTTAAGCAATCAGCCCCAGCATTTT.

The rearrangement joins TRBV30 to TRBJ1-3; unclear D gene. V gave up 0 bases and J gave up 3 bases, with 9 bases separating them. The CDR3 has 14 amino acids. CDR1 is GTSNPN, CDR2 SVGIG, per germline (reference sequence). CDR3 DNA: TGTGCCTGGAGTGTAGAAGGGTTTGGAAACACCATATATTTT. Protein product: CAWSVEGFGNTIYF. Using reference TRBV30 and TRBJ1-3 for the parts outside the CDR3, the full variable domain is SQTIHQWPATLVQPVGSPLSLECTVEGTSNPNLYWYRQAAGRGLQLLFYSVGIGQISSEVPQNLSASRPQDRQFILSSKKLLLSDSGFYLCAWSVEGFGNTIYFGEGSWLTVV.

The rearrangement uses TRBV5-4 and TRBJ2-7; D uncertain. The CDR3 runs to 13 residues. The germline gives CDR1 SGHNT, CDR2 YYREEE (reference sequence). Trimming left V 1 base short and J 5 bases short, with 10 bases between. The chain's CDR3 is CASSLLARDEQYF. CDR3 nucleotide sequence: TGTGCCAGCAGCTTGCTCGCCCGGGACGAGCAGTACTTC.

The J gene is TRBJ2-5, the V gene TRBV11-3; possible D gene TRBD1, 6 bases. With 1 base removed from V and 4 bases from J, the gap between germline ends came to 7 bases. CDR1 SGHNT and CDR2 YENEEA come from the germline V gene. The CDR3 is made up of 13 amino acids. The CDR3 reads CASSLVRGETQYF. For the CDR3, the DNA is TGTGCCAGCAGCTTAGTCAGGGGAGAGACCCAGTACTTC.

The CDR3 is CAWSASVARGYGYTF. For the CDR3, the DNA is TGTGCCTGGAGTGCCTCGGTAGCGAGGGGCTATGGCTACACCTTC. This chain connects TRBV30 to TRBJ1-2; tentatively, D is TRBD1 (5 bases). The CDR3 consists of 15 residues. V lost 1 base to trimming and J lost 4 bases, with 16 bases between them. Per the germline V gene, CDR1 is GTSNPN and CDR2 is SVGIG (reference sequence).

The chain joins TRBV9 to TRBJ2-5, with 7 bases matching TRBD2. CDR1 is SGDLS and CDR2 is YYNGEE in the germline V gene. The trim removed 0 bases at V and 3 bases at J, leaving 5 bases unmatched. The CDR3 extends over 15 amino acids. CDR3 bases: TGTGCCAGCAGCGTAGCACCAGCGGGGAAAGAGACCCAGTACTTC. This encodes CASSVAPAGKETQYF.

The chain employs TRBV2 and TRBJ1-3; D is unclear. The CDR3 has 12 residues. V was pared by 9 bases and J by 0 bases, with 6 bases between. Germline lookup yields CDR1 SNHLY and CDR2 FYNNEI. The CDR3 DNA reads as TGTGCCAGTTTCGTCTCTGGAAACACCATATATTTT. It translates to CASFVSGNTIYF.

The V and J genes are TRBV7-9 and TRBJ1-1; perhaps TRBD1 as D (5 bases). CDR3 length equals 12 residues. CDR1 and CDR2 from the germline V gene are SEHNR and FQNEAQ (reference sequence). V lost 4 bases and J 8 bases, leaving 11 bases between the germline ends. CDR3 loop: CASSYGAEEAFF. The CDR3 DNA reads as TGTGCCAGCAGCTACGGGGCAGAGGAAGCTTTCTTT.

The chain couples TRBV27 to TRBJ1-5; D not certain. Between the trimmed V and J ends, which lost 8 bases and 5 bases, there was a span of 4 bases. The germline V gene has CDR1 MNHEY and CDR2 SMNVEV (reference sequence). This CDR3 region has 10 residues. CDR3 bases: TGTGCCAGCGACCATCAGCCCCAGCATTTT. Its translation: CASDHQPQHF.